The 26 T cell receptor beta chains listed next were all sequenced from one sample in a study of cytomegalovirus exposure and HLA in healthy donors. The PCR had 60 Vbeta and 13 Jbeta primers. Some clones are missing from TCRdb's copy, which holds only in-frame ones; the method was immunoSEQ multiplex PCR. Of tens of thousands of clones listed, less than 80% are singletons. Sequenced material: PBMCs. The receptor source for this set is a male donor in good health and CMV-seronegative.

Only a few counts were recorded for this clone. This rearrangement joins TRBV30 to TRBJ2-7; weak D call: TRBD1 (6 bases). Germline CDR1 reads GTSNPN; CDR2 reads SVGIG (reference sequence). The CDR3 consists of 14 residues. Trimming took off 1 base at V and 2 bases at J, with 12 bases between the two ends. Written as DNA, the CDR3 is TGTGCCTGGAGTGGTACAGGGAACCCCTACGAGCAGTACTTC. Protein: CAWSGTGNPYEQYF.

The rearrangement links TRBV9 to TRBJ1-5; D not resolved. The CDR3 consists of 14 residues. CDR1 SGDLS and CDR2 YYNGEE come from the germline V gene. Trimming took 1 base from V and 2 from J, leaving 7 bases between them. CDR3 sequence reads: CASSVQAGNQPQHF. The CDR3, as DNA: TGTGCCAGCAGCGTACAGGCCGGCAATCAGCCCCAGCATTTT.

DNA of the CDR3: TGTGCCAGCAGCCATGGGGACAATAGCAATCAGCCCCAGCATTTT. Protein: CASSHGDNSNQPQHF. This chain uses TRBV9 with TRBJ1-5, with D perhaps matching TRBD1 (6 bases). The CDR3 extends over 15 amino acids. V was shortened by 4 bases and J by 0 bases, with 11 bases between the two germline ends. Germline assignment: CDR1 SGDLS and CDR2 YYNGEE.

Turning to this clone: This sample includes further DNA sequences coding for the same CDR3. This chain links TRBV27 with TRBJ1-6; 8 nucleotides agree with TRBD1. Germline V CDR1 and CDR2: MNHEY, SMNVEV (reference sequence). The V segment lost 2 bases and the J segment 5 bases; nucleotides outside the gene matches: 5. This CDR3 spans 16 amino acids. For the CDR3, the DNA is TGTGCCAGCAGTTTAGGGACAGGTTCCGATAATTCACCCCTCCACTTT. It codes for CASSLGTGSDNSPLHF.

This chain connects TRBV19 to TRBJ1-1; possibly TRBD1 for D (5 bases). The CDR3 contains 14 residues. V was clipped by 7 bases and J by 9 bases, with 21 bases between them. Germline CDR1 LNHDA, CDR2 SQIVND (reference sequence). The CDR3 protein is CASTIEGRGPKAFF. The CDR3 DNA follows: TGTGCCAGTACCATCGAAGGAAGGGGCCCTAAAGCTTTCTTT.

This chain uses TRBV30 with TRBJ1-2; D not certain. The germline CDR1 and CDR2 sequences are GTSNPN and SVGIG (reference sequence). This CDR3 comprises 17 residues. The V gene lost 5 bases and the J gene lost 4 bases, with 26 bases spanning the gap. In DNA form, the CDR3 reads TGTGCCTGGTCGATAACCCAGTCCCAGAAACCGATCTATGGCTACACCTTC. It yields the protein CAWSITQSQKPIYGYTF. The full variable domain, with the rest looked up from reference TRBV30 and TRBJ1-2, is SQTIHQWPATLVQPVGSPLSLECTVEGTSNPNLYWYRQAAGRGLQLLFYSVGIGQISSEVPQNLSASRPQDRQFILSSKKLLLSDSGFYLCAWSITQSQKPIYGYTFGSGTRLTVV.

CDR3 loop: CASSELVNSPLHF. CDR3 in DNA: TGTGCCAGCAGTGAATTAGTCAATTCACCCCTCCACTTT. The V and J genes are TRBV25-1 and TRBJ1-6; D not certain. V dropped 1 base and J dropped 7 bases, with 5 bases sitting between them. Per germline, CDR1 MGHDK and CDR2 SYGVNS. This CDR3 is 13 amino acids long.

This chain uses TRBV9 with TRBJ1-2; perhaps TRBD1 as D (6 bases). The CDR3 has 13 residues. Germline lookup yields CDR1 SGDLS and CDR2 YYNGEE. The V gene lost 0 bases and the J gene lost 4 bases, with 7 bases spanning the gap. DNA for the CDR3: TGTGCCAGCAGCGTAGGGGGGCTCTATGGCTACACCTTC. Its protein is CASSVGGLYGYTF.

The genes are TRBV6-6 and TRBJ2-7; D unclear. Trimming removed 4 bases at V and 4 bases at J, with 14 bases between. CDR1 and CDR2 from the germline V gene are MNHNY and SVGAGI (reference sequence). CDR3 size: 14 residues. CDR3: CASSSPESSYEQYF. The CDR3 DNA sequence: TGTGCCAGCAGTTCCCCAGAATCCTCTTACGAGCAGTACTTC.

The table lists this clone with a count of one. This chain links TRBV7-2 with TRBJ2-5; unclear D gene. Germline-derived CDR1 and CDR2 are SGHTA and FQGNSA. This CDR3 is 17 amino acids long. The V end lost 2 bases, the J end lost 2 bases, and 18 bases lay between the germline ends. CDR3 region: CASSLISGGPPQETQYF. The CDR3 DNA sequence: TGTGCCAGCAGCTTAATCTCCGGTGGGCCGCCGCAAGAGACCCAGTACTTC. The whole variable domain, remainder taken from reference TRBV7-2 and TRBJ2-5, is GAGVSQSPSNKVTEKGKDVELRCDPISGHTALYWYRQSLGQGLEFLIYFQGNSAPDKSGLPSDRFSAERTGGSVSTLTIQRTQQEDSAVYLCASSLISGGPPQETQYFGPGTRLLVL.

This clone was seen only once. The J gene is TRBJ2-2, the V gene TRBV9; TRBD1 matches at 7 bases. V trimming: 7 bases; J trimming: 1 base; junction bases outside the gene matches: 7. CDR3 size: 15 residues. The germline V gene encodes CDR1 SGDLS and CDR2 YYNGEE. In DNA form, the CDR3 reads TGTGCCAGCCAACGGCAGGGGGTGAACACCGGGGAGCTGTTTTTT. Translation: CASQRQGVNTGELFF.

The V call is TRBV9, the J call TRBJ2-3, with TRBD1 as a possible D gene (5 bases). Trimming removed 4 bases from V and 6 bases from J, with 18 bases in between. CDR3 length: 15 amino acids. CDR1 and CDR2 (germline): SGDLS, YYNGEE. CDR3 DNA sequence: TGTGCCAGCAGCTCCAGACGAGTCCCAGGGGATACGCAGTATTTT. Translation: CASSSRRVPGDTQYF.

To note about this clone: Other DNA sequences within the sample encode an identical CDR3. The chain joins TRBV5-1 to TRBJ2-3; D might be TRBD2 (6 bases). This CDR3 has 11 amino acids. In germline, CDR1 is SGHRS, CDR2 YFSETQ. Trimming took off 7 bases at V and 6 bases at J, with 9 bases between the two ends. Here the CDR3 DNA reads TGCGCCAGCTCTAGCGAGGATACGCAGTATTTT. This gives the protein CASSSEDTQYF.

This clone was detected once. The chain's CDR3 is CASSPGQGAGGYTF. In DNA, the CDR3 is TGTGCCAGCAGTCCCGGACAGGGGGCGGGAGGCTACACCTTC. The chain employs TRBV6-5 and TRBJ1-2; 11 bases are a match to TRBD1. Germline trimming cut 5 bases from V and 8 bases from J; bases unmatched to any gene: 7. Looked up from germline, CDR1 is MNHEY and CDR2 is SVGAGI. CDR3 size: 14 residues.

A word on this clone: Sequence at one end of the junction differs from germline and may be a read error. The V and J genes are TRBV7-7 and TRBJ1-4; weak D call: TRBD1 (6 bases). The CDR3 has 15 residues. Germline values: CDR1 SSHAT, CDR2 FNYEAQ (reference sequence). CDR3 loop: CASSFRGGLNEKLFF. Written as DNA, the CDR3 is TGTGCTAGCAGCTTCCGCGGGGGGCTAAATGAAAAACTGTTTTTT.

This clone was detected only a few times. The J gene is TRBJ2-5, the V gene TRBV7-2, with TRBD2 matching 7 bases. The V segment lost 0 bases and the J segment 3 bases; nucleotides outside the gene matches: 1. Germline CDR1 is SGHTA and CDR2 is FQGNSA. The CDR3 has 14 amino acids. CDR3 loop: CASSLAGLKETQYF. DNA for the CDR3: TGTGCCAGCAGCTTAGCGGGACTAAAAGAGACCCAGTACTTC.

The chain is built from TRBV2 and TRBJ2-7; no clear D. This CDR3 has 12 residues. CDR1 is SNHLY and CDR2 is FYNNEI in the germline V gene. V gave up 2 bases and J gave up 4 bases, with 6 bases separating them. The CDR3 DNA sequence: TGTGCCAGCAGTGAATACCTATACGAGCAGTACTTC. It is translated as CASSEYLYEQYF.

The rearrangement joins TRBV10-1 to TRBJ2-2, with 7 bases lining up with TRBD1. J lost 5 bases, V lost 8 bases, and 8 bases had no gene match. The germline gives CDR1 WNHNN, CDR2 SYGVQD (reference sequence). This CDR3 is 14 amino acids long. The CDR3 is CASGNRQGTGELFF. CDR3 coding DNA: TGCGCCAGCGGTAACAGACAGGGAACCGGGGAGCTGTTTTTT.

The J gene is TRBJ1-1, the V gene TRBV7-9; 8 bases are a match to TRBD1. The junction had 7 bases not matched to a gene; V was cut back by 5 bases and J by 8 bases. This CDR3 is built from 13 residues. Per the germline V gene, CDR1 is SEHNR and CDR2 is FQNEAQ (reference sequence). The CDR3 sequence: CASSPGQVREAFF. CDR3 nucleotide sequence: TGTGCCAGCAGCCCGGGACAGGTACGCGAAGCTTTCTTT.

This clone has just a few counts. The CDR3 coding sequence is TGTGCCAGCTCACAGGGGTTAGGCTTAAGTGGCTACACCTTC. Its protein is CASSQGLGLSGYTF. The chain couples TRBV18 to TRBJ1-2, with D maybe TRBD1 (5 bases). The CDR3 covers 14 residues. V lost 4 bases to trimming and J lost 7 bases, with 16 bases between them. From germline, CDR1 is KGHSH and CDR2 LQKENI.

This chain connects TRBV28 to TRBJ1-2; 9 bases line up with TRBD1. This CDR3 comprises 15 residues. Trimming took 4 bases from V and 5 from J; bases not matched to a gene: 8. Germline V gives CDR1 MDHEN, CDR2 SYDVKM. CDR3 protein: CASSSSGTGRYGYTF. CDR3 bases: TGTGCCAGCAGTTCATCCGGGACAGGGAGGTATGGCTACACCTTC.

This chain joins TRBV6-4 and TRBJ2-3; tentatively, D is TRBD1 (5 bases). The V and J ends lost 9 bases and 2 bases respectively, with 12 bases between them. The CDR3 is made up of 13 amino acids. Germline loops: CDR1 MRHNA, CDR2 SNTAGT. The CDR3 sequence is CARGQGHTDTQYF. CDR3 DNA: TGTGCCAGAGGGCAGGGTCACACAGATACGCAGTATTTT.

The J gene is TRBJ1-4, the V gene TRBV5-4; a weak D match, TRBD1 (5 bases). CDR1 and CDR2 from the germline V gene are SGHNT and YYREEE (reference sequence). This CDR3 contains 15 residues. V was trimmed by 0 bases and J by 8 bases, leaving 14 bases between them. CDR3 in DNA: TGTGCCAGCAGCTTGGGTCCAGGGTTCGGGGAAAAACTGTTTTTT. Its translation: CASSLGPGFGEKLFF. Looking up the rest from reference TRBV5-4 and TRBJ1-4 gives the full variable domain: ETGVTQSPTHLIKTRGQQVTLRCSSQSGHNTVSWYQQALGQGPQFIFQYYREEENGRGNFPPRFSGLQFPNYSSELNVNALELDDSALYLCASSLGPGFGEKLFFGSGTQLSVL.

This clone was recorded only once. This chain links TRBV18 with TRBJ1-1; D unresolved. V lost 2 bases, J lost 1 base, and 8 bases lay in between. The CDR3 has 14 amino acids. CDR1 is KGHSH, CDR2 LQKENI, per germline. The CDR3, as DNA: TGTGCCAGCTCACCAGAGGCACGGAACACTGAAGCTTTCTTT. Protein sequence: CASSPEARNTEAFF.

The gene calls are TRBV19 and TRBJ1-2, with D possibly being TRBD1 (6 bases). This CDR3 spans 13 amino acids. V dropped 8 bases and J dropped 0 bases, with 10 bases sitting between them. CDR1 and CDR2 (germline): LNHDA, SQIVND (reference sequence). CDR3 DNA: TGTGCCAGTTCAGGGGAGTCTAACTATGGCTACACCTTC. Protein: CASSGESNYGYTF.

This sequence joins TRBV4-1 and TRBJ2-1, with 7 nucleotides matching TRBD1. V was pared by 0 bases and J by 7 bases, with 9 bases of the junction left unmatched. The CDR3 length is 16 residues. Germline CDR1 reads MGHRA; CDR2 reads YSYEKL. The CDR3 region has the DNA TGCGCCAGCAGCCAAGATCCCCACAGGGGCACTAATGAGCAGTTCTTC. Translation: CASSQDPHRGTNEQFF.